The 2 T cell receptor beta chains below were found in one sample sequenced in a study of cytomegalovirus exposure and HLA in healthy donors. Method: immunoSEQ multiplex PCR; TCRdb's copy keeps in-frame clones and lacks some. This sample has about 160,000 clones, with over 85% found just once. Sequencing input: PBMCs. The source is a man aged 18 to 30 in good health and CMV-seropositive.

This clone was detected once. The J gene is TRBJ2-7, the V gene TRBV4-2, with D perhaps matching TRBD1 (5 bases). V gave up 4 bases and J gave up 5 bases, with 21 bases separating them. CDR3 size: 16 residues. The germline gives CDR1 LGHNA, CDR2 YNFKEQ. The CDR3 spells CASSPSKGLRVHEQYF. The CDR3 region has the DNA TGTGCCAGCAGCCCCAGTAAGGGGCTTAGGGTCCACGAGCAGTACTTC.

V and J are TRBV18 and TRBJ2-2; TRBD2 aligns across 7 bases. The CDR3 length is 16 residues. V gave up 4 bases and J gave up 1 base; unmatched junction bases: 6. Germline values: CDR1 KGHSH, CDR2 LQKENI. CDR3 nucleotide sequence: TGTGCCAGCTCACGAAGCGGGACCTTGAACACCGGGGAGCTGTTTTTT. Its translation is CASSRSGTLNTGELFF.